This TCR beta chain was identified during a study of OX40 agonist ivuxolimab in advanced cancers. The V and J ends lost 3 bases and 3 bases respectively, with 6 bases between them. CDR3 length equals 13 residues. Germline CDR1 reads SGHVS; CDR2 reads FQNEAQ. The data were produced by immunoSEQ multiplex PCR, yet TCRdb's version contains in-frame clones alone and is incomplete. The table has about 40,000 clones, around 83% seen once. Blood was sampled at baseline, cycle 4 day 1, and cycle 7 day 1. This sample comprised CD4+ or CD8+ T cells sorted from blood, obtained in a trial of the OX40 agonist ivuxolimab. The chain uses TRBV7-8 and TRBJ2-1, with D possibly being TRBD2 (5 bases). This sequence was found in an adult with an advanced solid tumor such as melanoma, head and neck, liver or kidney cancer. CDR3 DNA sequence: TGTGCCAGCAGCTTCCGGGACTACAATGAGCAGTTCTTC. Protein: CASSFRDYNEQFF.